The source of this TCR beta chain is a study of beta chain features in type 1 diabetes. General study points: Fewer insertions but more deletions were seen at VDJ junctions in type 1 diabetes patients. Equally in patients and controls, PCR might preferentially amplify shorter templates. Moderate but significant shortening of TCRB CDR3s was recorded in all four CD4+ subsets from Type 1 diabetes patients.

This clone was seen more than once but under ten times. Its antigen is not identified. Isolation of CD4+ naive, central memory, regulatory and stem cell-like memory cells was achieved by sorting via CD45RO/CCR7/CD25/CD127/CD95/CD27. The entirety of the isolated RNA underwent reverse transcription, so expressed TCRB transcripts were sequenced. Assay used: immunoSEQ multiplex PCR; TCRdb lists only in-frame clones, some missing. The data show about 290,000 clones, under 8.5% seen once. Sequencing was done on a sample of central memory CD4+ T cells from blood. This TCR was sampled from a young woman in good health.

In nucleotides, the CDR3 is TGTGCCAGCAGTGGGACCAGAAACACCGGGGAGCTGTTTTTT. This translates into CASSGTRNTGELFF. The J gene is TRBJ2-2, the V gene TRBV6-5; D is tentatively TRBD1 or TRBD2 (5 bases each). Trimming removed 5 bases at V and 2 bases at J, with 9 bases between. CDR3 length equals 14 residues. CDR1 and CDR2 (germline): MNHEY, SVGAGI.